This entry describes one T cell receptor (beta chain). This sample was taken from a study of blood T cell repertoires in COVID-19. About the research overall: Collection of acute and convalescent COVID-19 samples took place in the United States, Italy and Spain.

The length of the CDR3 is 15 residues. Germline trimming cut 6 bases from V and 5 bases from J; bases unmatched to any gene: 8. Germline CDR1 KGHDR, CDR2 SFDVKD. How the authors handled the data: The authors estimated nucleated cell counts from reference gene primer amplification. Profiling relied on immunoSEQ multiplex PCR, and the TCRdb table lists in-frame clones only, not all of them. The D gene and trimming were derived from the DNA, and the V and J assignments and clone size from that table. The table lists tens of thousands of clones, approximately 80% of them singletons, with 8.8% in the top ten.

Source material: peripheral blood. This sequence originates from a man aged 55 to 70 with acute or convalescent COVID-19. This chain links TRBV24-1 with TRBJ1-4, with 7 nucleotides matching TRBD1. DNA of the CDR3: TGTGCCACCAGTCAGGGGGGACAGTCAAATGAAAAACTGTTTTTT. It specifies CATSQGGQSNEKLFF.